This is a list of T cell receptor beta chains from one sample in a study of vaccination effects on CD4 cells after COVID-19. Here immunoSEQ multiplex PCR was the method, and the copy in TCRdb shows in-frame clones only, minus some. The data contain 27,000 or so clones, 83% of them seen just once; the ten biggest clones take up more than 1.4%. No antigen has been identified for these receptors. The sample was CD4+ T cells from PBMCs cultured with HCoV-NL63 spike peptides, taken after COVID-19 vaccination. The receptors stem from a human donor who received a COVID-19 vaccine. Some clones in this sample may be carry-over from other donors' samples. The CDR3 runs from the conserved cysteine through the conserved F or W. A D gene is named only where the DNA matches it firmly. The size entry is marked missing in some rows and otherwise reads once, few, many or a size class.

>TRBJ1-4|NA|TRBV6-6|NA
TGTGCCAGCAGTGTAAACTCAGGGTTGGGTGAAAAACTGTTTTTT
CASSVNSGLGEKLFF
>TRBJ1-5|NA|TRBV9|NA
TGTGCCAGCAGCGTAGCGGGCAGGGAGAATCAGCCCCAGCATTTT
CASSVAGRENQPQHF
>TRBJ1-3|NA|TRBV29-1|NA
TGCAGCGTTGAGGGTTATTCGACCATATATTTT
CSVEGYSTIYF
>TRBJ2-5|NA|TRBV7-6|NA
TGTGCCAGCAGCCCCAGTAGCGTGAAGACCCAGTACTTC
CASSPSSVKTQYF
>TRBJ2-2|NA|TRBV5-1|NA
TGCGCCAGCAGCTTGGATGAGGGCGGCACCGGGGAGCTGTTTTTT
CASSLDEGGTGELFF
>TRBJ1-2|TRBD1|TRBV19|NA
TGTGCCAGTAGTGTAACAGGGGACTATGGCTACACCTTC
CASSVTGDYGYTF
>TRBJ2-2|NA|TRBV13|NA
TGTGCCAGCAGTCCCAGGATCGCCGGGGAGCTGTTTTTT
CASSPRIAGELFF
>TRBJ1-2|TRBD1|TRBV19|NA
TGTGCCAGTAGTATCTGGGCAGACAGGGGGCTGGATGGCTACACCTTC
CASSIWADRGLDGYTF
>TRBJ2-3|NA|TRBV6-5|NA
TGTGCCAGCAGGAGCCGGAAAGATACGCAGTATTTT
CASRSRKDTQYF
>TRBJ1-2|NA|TRBV20-1|once
TGCAGTGCTAGTCTTGTATACAGGGATGGCTACACCTTC
CSASLVYRDGYTF
>TRBJ2-3|NA|TRBV2|NA
TGTGCCAGCAGTCCCCTCAGCACAGATACGCAGTATTTT
CASSPLSTDTQYF
>TRBJ2-5|TRBD1|TRBV6-1|NA
TGTGCCAGCAGTGAGACCACAGGGGAAGAGACCCAGTACTTC
CASSETTGEETQYF
>TRBJ2-1|NA|TRBV9|NA
TGTGCCAGCAGCGTAGGACAGACCTACAATGAGCAGTTCTTC
CASSVGQTYNEQFF
>TRBJ1-3|NA|TRBV2|NA
TGTGCCAGCAGTGGGACGGGGGCCGGCTCTGGAAACACCATATATTTT
CASSGTGAGSGNTIYF
>TRBJ2-3|TRBD1|TRBV29-1|NA
TGCAGCGTTGGCCCCCGGGACAGGGTCTTCCCAGATACGCAGTATTTT
CSVGPRDRVFPDTQYF
>TRBJ2-1|TRBD1|TRBV25-1|NA
TGTGCCAGCAGCCCGCCCGGGGACAGGGGATCGGGTGAGCAGTTCTTC
CASSPPGDRGSGEQFF
>TRBJ1-1|NA|TRBV19|few
TGTGCCAGTATCAGGGGAGAAACTGAAGCTTTCTTT
CASIRGETEAFF
>TRBJ1-1|TRBD1|TRBV28|NA
TGTGCCAGCAGTTGGTTCAGGGGGCAACCCGGGAACACTGAAGCTTTCTTT
CASSWFRGQPGNTEAFF
>TRBJ1-1|NA|TRBV7-2|NA
TGTGCCAGCAGCGTTACCATGAACACTGAAGCTTTCTTT
CASSVTMNTEAFF
>TRBJ1-5|NA|TRBV28|NA
TGTGCCAGCAGTTTAGAGTATCAGCCCCAGCATTTT
CASSLEYQPQHF
>TRBJ1-2|NA|TRBV2|once
TGTGCCAGCAGTGTTGGAGCCACCCCTAACTATGGCTACACCTTC
CASSVGATPNYGYTF
>TRBJ2-3|TRBD1|TRBV5-1|NA
TGCGCCAGCAGCACTCCAGGGGGCCTCACAGATACGCAGTATTTT
CASSTPGGLTDTQYF
>TRBJ2-5|NA|TRBV5-6|NA
TGTGCCAGCAGCTCAGGGGGGTACGGGACCCAGTACTTC
CASSSGGYGTQYF
>TRBJ1-4|NA|TRBV30|NA
TGTGCCTGGAGGGCTGGGGCCGCGGGGACAAATGAAAAACTGTTTTTT
CAWRAGAAGTNEKLFF
>TRBJ1-1|NA|TRBV7-3|NA
TGTGCCAGCAGCTTTTCCGCGAACACTGAAGCTTTCTTT
CASSFSANTEAFF
>TRBJ2-2|TRBD2|TRBV5-1|few
TGCGCCAGCAGGGGGACTAGCGGAAACTTGAACACCGGGGAGCTGTTTTTT
CASRGTSGNLNTGELFF
>TRBJ2-5|NA|TRBV5-8|once
TGTGCCAGCACCCTTATGACCGGCCAAGAGACCCAGTACTTC
CASTLMTGQETQYF
>TRBJ2-1|NA|TRBV6-2/TRBV6-3|NA
TGTGCCAGCAGCACCGTCAATGAGCAGTTCTTC
CASSTVNEQFF
>TRBJ2-1|TRBD2|TRBV9|NA
TGTGCCAGCAGCCCCAAGGCCGGGGGGAATGAGCAGTTCTTC
CASSPKAGGNEQFF
>TRBJ1-4|NA|TRBV3-1/TRBV3-2|NA
TGTGCCAGCACCTCGGCCCGGGGAACTAATGAAAAACTGTTTTTT
CASTSARGTNEKLFF
>TRBJ1-1|TRBD1|TRBV10-3|NA
TGTGCCATCATGGGACAGGCGAACACTGAAGCTTTCTTT
CAIMGQANTEAFF
>TRBJ1-5|TRBD1|TRBV6-1|once
TGTGCCAGCAGTGCGACAGGGGCCCATTTTAGCAATCAGCCCCAGCATTTT
CASSATGAHFSNQPQHF
>TRBJ1-1|NA|TRBV5-1|NA
TGCGCCAGCAGCACACTAGGGAACACTGAAGCTTTCTTT
CASSTLGNTEAFF
>TRBJ2-6|TRBD1|TRBV27|NA
TGTGCCAGCAGTTTCGGGACAGGGGGAAACGGGGCCAACGTCCTGACTTTC
CASSFGTGGNGANVLTF
>TRBJ2-5|TRBD1|TRBV4-1|NA
TGCGCCAGCAGCCTAGGGACAGGGACACAAGAGACCCAGTACTTC
CASSLGTGTQETQYF
>TRBJ1-5|TRBD1|TRBV2|NA
TGTGCCAGCAGGCAGGGGGACCAACTCAATCAGCCCCAGCATTTT
CASRQGDQLNQPQHF
>TRBJ1-2|NA|TRBV4-1|NA
TGCGCCAGCAGCCATTTCGGTAAAACCGGGCCTACCACTGGCTACACCTTC
CASSHFGKTGPTTGYTF
>TRBJ1-1|TRBD1|TRBV29-1|NA
TGCAGCGTTGAAAAACAGACAGGGGTAACTGAAGCTTTCTTT
CSVEKQTGVTEAFF
>TRBJ2-5|NA|TRBV5-1|NA
TGCGCCAGCAGCCTTGGGTTTGAGACCCAGTACTTC
CASSLGFETQYF
>TRBJ2-2|NA|TRBV7-3|few
TGTGCCAGCAGCTTAAAAGTCAGGGGAACTGTCGGGGAGCTGTTTTTT
CASSLKVRGTVGELFF
>TRBJ2-3|NA|TRBV2|NA
TGTGCCAGCAGTGAAAACAGGCCAGATACGCAGTATTTT
CASSENRPDTQYF
>TRBJ1-2|NA|TRBV30|NA
TGTGCCTGGAGTGGACCGGCGTATGGCTACACCTTC
CAWSGPAYGYTF
>TRBJ2-1|NA|TRBV7-2|NA
TGTGCCAGCAGCTTAAAGGGGGGGGAATTCAATGAGCAGTTCTTC
CASSLKGGEFNEQFF
>TRBJ1-1|NA|TRBV2|few
TGTGCCAGCTGCTATTGGGGGTCGTCCACTGAAGCTTTCTTT
CASCYWGSSTEAFF
>TRBJ2-1|NA|TRBV6-2/TRBV6-3|NA
TGTGCCAGCAGTTACTCTCCGGCCCGGAGGGGCCACAATGAGCAGTTCTTC
CASSYSPARRGHNEQFF
>TRBJ1-1|NA|TRBV4-1|NA
TGCGCCAGCAGCCAAGAAAACAGGAACACTGAAGCTTTCTTT
CASSQENRNTEAFF
>TRBJ2-5|TRBD2|TRBV4-3|NA
TGCGCCAGCAGCCAAGTAGCGGGGGGTCAAGAGACCCAGTACTTC
CASSQVAGGQETQYF
>TRBJ2-1|NA|TRBV2|NA
TGTGCCAGCCAAAATGAGCAGTTCTTC
CASQNEQFF
>TRBJ1-4|NA|TRBV5-1|NA
TGCGCCAGCAGCTTGGGCGGGACCCTCGGGCCAAATGAAAAACTGTTTTTT
CASSLGGTLGPNEKLFF
>TRBJ1-1|NA|TRBV10-3|NA
TGTGCCATCAGTCGGACCGGGACAGAAGCTTTCTTT
CAISRTGTEAFF
>TRBJ1-3|NA|TRBV7-2|NA
TGTGCCAGCAGCCAAGACAGGACCTCTGGAAACACCATATATTTT
CASSQDRTSGNTIYF
>TRBJ2-5|NA|TRBV21-1|NA
TGTGCCAGCAGCAAAGAAGGTAGCGGGGGGGCCGTGGAGACCCAGTACTTC
CASSKEGSGGAVETQYF
>TRBJ1-6|NA|TRBV6-2/TRBV6-3|NA
TGTGCCAGCAGTTCCCGTAGAACAGGGATCTCCTATAATTCACCCCTCCACTTT
CASSSRRTGISYNSPLHF
>TRBJ1-5|NA|TRBV28|NA
TGTGCCAGCAGACGGATTTTGCAGCCCCAGCATTTT
CASRRILQPQHF
>TRBJ1-3|NA|TRBV4-1|NA
TGCGCCAGCAGTGGCCTCTCTGGAAACACCATATATTTT
CASSGLSGNTIYF